These T cell receptor beta chains were read from a single sample in a study of vaccination effects on CD4 cells after COVID-19. These receptors lack a known antigen. Libraries were prepared by immunoSEQ multiplex PCR; TCRdb keeps only in-frame clonotypes and omits some of them. Of approximately 30,000 clones in the sample, around 75% are singletons; the top ten hold under 7.5%. The sequences come from CD4+ T cells from PBMCs cultured without peptide, collected after COVID-19 vaccination. Source of these receptors: a human donor who had a prior SARS-CoV-2 infection. The CDR3 runs from the conserved cysteine through the conserved F or W. The order of the fields is V gene, clone size, D gene, J gene, CDR3 DNA, CDR3 protein. A D gene is named only where the DNA matches it firmly. Not all rows give a size; the values are once, few, many and, for expanded clones, a class.

V gene: TRBV6-6
clone size: -
D gene: TRBD2
J gene: TRBJ2-2
CDR3 DNA: TGTGCCAGCAGTTTGGGCGGGGGGCCCCCCGGGGAGCTGTTTTTT
CDR3 protein: CASSLGGGPPGELFF

V gene: TRBV4-1
clone size: -
D gene: -
J gene: TRBJ2-1
CDR3 DNA: TGCGCCAGCAGCCCCCACCGGATCTTACACTACAATGAGCAGTTCTTC
CDR3 protein: CASSPHRILHYNEQFF

V gene: TRBV30
clone size: -
D gene: TRBD2
J gene: TRBJ2-5
CDR3 DNA: TGTGCCTGGACCGGGACTACCGAGACCCAGTACTTC
CDR3 protein: CAWTGTTETQYF

V gene: TRBV20-1
clone size: -
D gene: -
J gene: TRBJ2-7
CDR3 DNA: TGCAGTGCTAGACGGGCCTACGAGCAGTACTTC
CDR3 protein: CSARRAYEQYF

V gene: TRBV9
clone size: -
D gene: -
J gene: TRBJ1-1
CDR3 DNA: TGTGCCAGCAGCGTTGACACCTACACTGAAGCTTTCTTT
CDR3 protein: CASSVDTYTEAFF

V gene: TRBV7-2
clone size: -
D gene: -
J gene: TRBJ2-3
CDR3 DNA: TGTGCCAGCAGCTCCGACTGGAGCACAGATACGCAGTATTTT
CDR3 protein: CASSSDWSTDTQYF

V gene: TRBV27
clone size: -
D gene: TRBD1
J gene: TRBJ2-1
CDR3 DNA: TGTGCCAGCAGTTTAGGACAGGGTTATAGGAATGAGCAGTTCTTC
CDR3 protein: CASSLGQGYRNEQFF

V gene: TRBV4-1
clone size: once
D gene: TRBD1
J gene: TRBJ2-5
CDR3 DNA: TGCGCCAGCAGCCAAGATCGGACAGGGGGAGTGTGGGAGACCCAGTACTTC
CDR3 protein: CASSQDRTGGVWETQYF

V gene: TRBV30
clone size: -
D gene: TRBD1
J gene: TRBJ2-7
CDR3 DNA: TGTGCCTGGAGCAGGGGGTGGAACTACGAGCAGTACTTC
CDR3 protein: CAWSRGWNYEQYF

V gene: TRBV7-9
clone size: -
D gene: -
J gene: TRBJ1-1
CDR3 DNA: TGTGCCAGCAGCACCAGACAGGAATACACTGAAGCTTTCTTT
CDR3 protein: CASSTRQEYTEAFF

V gene: TRBV7-8
clone size: -
D gene: TRBD1
J gene: TRBJ1-1
CDR3 DNA: TGTGCCAGCAGCTTAGCTCACCCGGGACAGACTAAGAAAGCTTTCTTT
CDR3 protein: CASSLAHPGQTKKAFF

V gene: TRBV4-1
clone size: few
D gene: -
J gene: TRBJ2-3
CDR3 DNA: TGCGCCAGCAGCCAAGTCGACCTGGTTGTCACAGATACGCAGTATTTT
CDR3 protein: CASSQVDLVVTDTQYF

V gene: TRBV6-2/TRBV6-3
clone size: -
D gene: -
J gene: TRBJ1-6
CDR3 DNA: TGTGCCAGCAGTCCGGGCGGGGAGTATAATTCACCCCTCCACTTT
CDR3 protein: CASSPGGEYNSPLHF

V gene: TRBV9
clone size: -
D gene: TRBD2
J gene: TRBJ2-1
CDR3 DNA: TGTGCCAGCAGCGTAGCGGGCGGGAGGTCCTACAATGAGCAGTTCTTC
CDR3 protein: CASSVAGGRSYNEQFF

V gene: TRBV7-2
clone size: -
D gene: -
J gene: TRBJ2-4
CDR3 DNA: TGTGCCAGCAGCTTGGACTACGGGCTAGAAAACATTCAGTACTTC
CDR3 protein: CASSLDYGLENIQYF

V gene: TRBV19
clone size: -
D gene: -
J gene: TRBJ1-4
CDR3 DNA: TGTGCCAGTAGTAGTCTTGATCTTTGGGAAAAACTGTTTTTT
CDR3 protein: CASSSLDLWEKLFF

V gene: TRBV7-8
clone size: -
D gene: -
J gene: TRBJ2-3
CDR3 DNA: TGTGCCAGCAGCCCAGATGCCGGGAATTGGGTGTATTTT
CDR3 protein: CASSPDAGNWVYF

V gene: TRBV27
clone size: -
D gene: TRBD1
J gene: TRBJ2-1
CDR3 DNA: TGTGCCAGCAGTCTAACCCGACGGGACAGGGTGGGCAATGAGCAGTTCTTC
CDR3 protein: CASSLTRRDRVGNEQFF

V gene: TRBV7-7
clone size: few
D gene: -
J gene: TRBJ1-5
CDR3 DNA: TGTGCTAGCAGCCCAGGGTTACATCAGCCCCAGCATTTT
CDR3 protein: CASSPGLHQPQHF

V gene: TRBV9
clone size: -
D gene: -
J gene: TRBJ2-3
CDR3 DNA: TGTGCCAGCAGCCCGAGGGGGGACAGAGCAGATACGCAGTATTTT
CDR3 protein: CASSPRGDRADTQYF

V gene: TRBV21-1
clone size: -
D gene: -
J gene: TRBJ2-5
CDR3 DNA: TGTGCCAGCAGCAAAGCGCCACAGGGTCTCCCAGCAGAGACCCAGTACTTC
CDR3 protein: CASSKAPQGLPAETQYF

V gene: TRBV5-1
clone size: -
D gene: TRBD1
J gene: TRBJ2-7
CDR3 DNA: TGCGCCAGCAGCCGCGGACAGGTACGCTACGAGCAGTACTTC
CDR3 protein: CASSRGQVRYEQYF

V gene: TRBV5-6
clone size: once
D gene: TRBD2
J gene: TRBJ2-1
CDR3 DNA: TGTGCCAGCAGCTTGTATGCGGGAGTCTACAATGAGCAGTTCTTC
CDR3 protein: CASSLYAGVYNEQFF

V gene: TRBV5-5
clone size: -
D gene: -
J gene: TRBJ2-7
CDR3 DNA: TGTGCCAGCAGCTTGGGGGTCTCCTACGAGCAGTACTTC
CDR3 protein: CASSLGVSYEQYF

V gene: TRBV27
clone size: -
D gene: -
J gene: TRBJ1-1
CDR3 DNA: TGTGCCAGCAGTTACCTGGGCGCTGAAGCTTTCTTT
CDR3 protein: CASSYLGAEAFF

V gene: TRBV2
clone size: -
D gene: TRBD1
J gene: TRBJ1-2
CDR3 DNA: TGTGCCAGCAGCGGTGGACAGGCCCGAGATGGCTACACCTTC
CDR3 protein: CASSGGQARDGYTF

V gene: TRBV3-1/TRBV3-2
clone size: -
D gene: -
J gene: TRBJ1-6
CDR3 DNA: TGTGCCAGCAGCCAACCCGGAAGTTCACCCCTCCACTTT
CDR3 protein: CASSQPGSSPLHF

V gene: TRBV25-1
clone size: -
D gene: TRBD2
J gene: TRBJ2-3
CDR3 DNA: TGTGCCAGCAGTGAATTAGGCGGGGGGGTTAGCACAGATACGCAGTATTTT
CDR3 protein: CASSELGGGVSTDTQYF

V gene: TRBV19
clone size: -
D gene: -
J gene: TRBJ1-2
CDR3 DNA: TGTGCCAGTAGTTCGTCGCAGCAGGGTCGCGACTATGGCTACACCTTC
CDR3 protein: CASSSSQQGRDYGYTF

V gene: TRBV24-1
clone size: -
D gene: -
J gene: TRBJ2-3
CDR3 DNA: TGTGCCACCAGTGATCAGGACAAGGACTTGCTAGATACGCAGTATTTT
CDR3 protein: CATSDQDKDLLDTQYF

V gene: TRBV6-6
clone size: -
D gene: -
J gene: TRBJ2-1
CDR3 DNA: TGTGCCAGCAGTCCCATTACCAGCGGGACAGAGCAGTTCTTC
CDR3 protein: CASSPITSGTEQFF

V gene: TRBV9
clone size: -
D gene: TRBD2
J gene: TRBJ2-3
CDR3 DNA: TGTGCCAGCAGCACGGGACTAGCGGGGTCCCTCACAGATACGCAGTATTTT
CDR3 protein: CASSTGLAGSLTDTQYF

V gene: TRBV13
clone size: few
D gene: -
J gene: TRBJ2-7
CDR3 DNA: TGTGCCAGCAGCGAAGCCCTAACAGAGCGGGTGGAGCAGTACTTC
CDR3 protein: CASSEALTERVEQYF

V gene: TRBV27
clone size: -
D gene: -
J gene: TRBJ1-6
CDR3 DNA: TGTGCCAGCAGTAACCACAGAAATTCACCCCTCCACTTT
CDR3 protein: CASSNHRNSPLHF

V gene: TRBV7-2
clone size: -
D gene: -
J gene: TRBJ1-2
CDR3 DNA: TGTGCCAGCAGCTTACGTTCTGGAAGAAACTATGGCTACACCTTC
CDR3 protein: CASSLRSGRNYGYTF

V gene: TRBV7-2
clone size: -
D gene: -
J gene: TRBJ2-7
CDR3 DNA: TGTGCCAGCAGTCTAACTTACTACGAGCAGTACTTC
CDR3 protein: CASSLTYYEQYF

V gene: TRBV5-1
clone size: few
D gene: TRBD1
J gene: TRBJ1-4
CDR3 DNA: TGCGCCAGCAGCGTGGGGGCGACAGGGTTGGGTGAAAAACTGTTTTTT
CDR3 protein: CASSVGATGLGEKLFF

V gene: TRBV5-1
clone size: few
D gene: -
J gene: TRBJ1-4
CDR3 DNA: TGCGCCAGCAGGCGGAAGGAGCATGAAAAACTGTTTTTT
CDR3 protein: CASRRKEHEKLFF

V gene: TRBV4-2
clone size: -
D gene: TRBD2
J gene: TRBJ2-2
CDR3 DNA: TGTGCCAGCAGCCGGACACAGAAGCGGGAGCTAGACACCGGGGAGCTGTTTTTT
CDR3 protein: CASSRTQKRELDTGELFF

V gene: TRBV27
clone size: -
D gene: -
J gene: TRBJ1-1
CDR3 DNA: TGTGCCAGCAAACTGTACTTCAACACTGAAGCTTTCTTT
CDR3 protein: CASKLYFNTEAFF

V gene: TRBV25-1
clone size: -
D gene: TRBD2
J gene: TRBJ2-7
CDR3 DNA: TGTGCCAGCAGTGGGGGAGGACTAGCGGTCCCCCAGTACTTC
CDR3 protein: CASSGGGLAVPQYF

V gene: TRBV19
clone size: -
D gene: TRBD1
J gene: TRBJ1-1
CDR3 DNA: TGTGCCAGTAGTACTACAGGGGGAGCTTTCTTT
CDR3 protein: CASSTTGGAFF

V gene: TRBV2
clone size: -
D gene: TRBD2
J gene: TRBJ2-4
CDR3 DNA: TGTGCCAGCAGCTGGCTAGCGGGAGCCCAAGCCAAAAACATTCAGTACTTC
CDR3 protein: CASSWLAGAQAKNIQYF

V gene: TRBV19
clone size: -
D gene: -
J gene: TRBJ1-5
CDR3 DNA: TGTGCCAGTAGTAGGGACCGAATCCGGCCCCAGCATTTT
CDR3 protein: CASSRDRIRPQHF

V gene: TRBV4-1
clone size: -
D gene: -
J gene: TRBJ2-7
CDR3 DNA: TGCGCCAGCAGCCAGCAATACAGGGCCCTGGGGCTCTCCTACGAGCAGTACTTC
CDR3 protein: CASSQQYRALGLSYEQYF

V gene: TRBV4-2
clone size: -
D gene: TRBD1
J gene: TRBJ2-2
CDR3 DNA: TGTGCCAGCAGCCAGCTAAATGCACCCGGGACAGCTATGAACACCGGGGAGCTGTTTTTT
CDR3 protein: CASSQLNAPGTAMNTGELFF

V gene: TRBV5-4
clone size: few
D gene: -
J gene: TRBJ2-3
CDR3 DNA: TGTGCCAGCAGCTGGGGGGCGGGAACTAGCACAGATACGCAGTATTTT
CDR3 protein: CASSWGAGTSTDTQYF

V gene: TRBV12-2
clone size: -
D gene: -
J gene: TRBJ2-5
CDR3 DNA: TGTGCAAGTCGCTACAATAGTGCTCGGGAGACCCAGTACTTC
CDR3 protein: CASRYNSARETQYF